What follows is one T cell receptor beta chain and its context. The data derive from a study of cytomegalovirus exposure and HLA in healthy donors. Germline lookup yields CDR1 MNHNS and CDR2 SASEGT. Losses at the gene ends were 6 bases for V and 9 bases for J; bases not matched to a gene: 14. The CDR3 loop spans 15 amino acids. Generated by immunoSEQ multiplex PCR, the TCRdb table keeps only in-frame clones and is missing some. Of some 130,000 clones listed, approximately 82% are singletons. The source is a man aged 30-40 years in good health and CMV-seropositive. This sequence joins TRBV6-1 and TRBJ2-1, with 7 nucleotides matching TRBD2. The sequencing sample was made of PBMCs. Written as DNA, the CDR3 is TGTGCCAGCAGGAGAACTAGCGAGGACCGGGGTGAGCAGTTCTTC. This codes for CASRRTSEDRGEQFF.